Listed below are T cell receptor beta chains from one sample, sequenced in a study of T cell repertoires in cytomegalovirus infection. No cognate antigen is known for these TCRs. Using its own MiXCR run on the reads, TCRdb lists one record per CDR3 protein. The data show about 920,000 distinct CDR3 sequences, around a third seen once. The sequencing used cultured CD8+ T cells from PBMCs, collected from culture after CMV antigen stimulation. The source is a human donor in good health (CMV status not recorded). Some clones in this sample may be carry-over from other donors' samples. The CDR3 runs from the conserved cysteine through the conserved F or W. The D gene is left open where the match is weak. The listing skips clone size in some rows; elsewhere it reads once, few, many or a size class.

>.|.|TRBV6-5|TRBJ2-3
TGTGCCAGCAGTTACGCTACCAGCACAGATACGCAGTATTTT
CASSYATSTDTQYF
>.|.|TRBV27|TRBJ2-2
TGTGCCAGCAGTTTAGCCCGGCAGCGAGGGGGGGAGCTGTTTTTT
CASSLARQRGGELFF
>many|.|TRBV6-5|TRBJ1-2
TGTGCCAGCAGTTACAGACCCATTAACTATGGCTACACCTTC
CASSYRPINYGYTF
>.|.|TRBV7-7|TRBJ2-1
TGTGCTAGCAGCTTATATCCAGAGGGCAATGAGCAGTTCTTC
CASSLYPEGNEQFF
>.|.|TRBV4-3|TRBJ2-3
TGCGCCAGCAGCCAAGATCTGCCCACTAGCACAGATACGCAGTATTTT
CASSQDLPTSTDTQYF
>.|.|TRBV2|TRBJ1-1
TGTGCCAGCAGTGAAGCCACGGGGGATGAAGCTTTCTTT
CASSEATGDEAFF
>.|.|TRBV9|TRBJ2-5
TGTGCCAGCAGTCGGGACGATGGGGAGACCCAGTACTTC
CASSRDDGETQYF
>few|.|TRBV7-9|TRBJ1-1
TGTGCCAGCAGCTTAGCAAGAACGGTCCGAGGCACTGAAGCTTTCTTT
CASSLARTVRGTEAFF
>.|TRBD2|TRBV9|TRBJ2-1
TGTGCCAGCAGCGTTTCTAGCGGGGGGGCCGAGCAGTTCTTC
CASSVSSGGAEQFF
>few|TRBD1|TRBV7-3|TRBJ2-5
TGTGCCAGCAGCCGGGGACAGGGGGTACGGGAGACCCAGTACTTC
CASSRGQGVRETQYF
>.|.|TRBV4-2|TRBJ1-2
TGTGCCAGCAGCCAAGAAGGCAGGGAGTGGGGCTACACCTTC
CASSQEGREWGYTF
>many|TRBD1|TRBV7-8|TRBJ1-1
TGTGCCAGCAGCTCACAGGGGATGAACACTGAAGCTTTCTTT
CASSSQGMNTEAFF
>.|TRBD1|TRBV28|TRBJ1-5
TGTGCCAGCAGTTTAAGGGGGCTAGAACAGCCCCAGCATTTT
CASSLRGLEQPQHF
>.|.|TRBV6-2/TRBV6-3|TRBJ1-5
TGTGCCAGCAGTTACTCGAACGGGTGGAGGGCGGATAGCAATCAGCCCCAGCATTTT
CASSYSNGWRADSNQPQHF
>.|.|TRBV14|TRBJ1-2
TGTGCCAGCAGCCAACCTGGACGAGGGGCGGTTCATGGCTACACCTTC
CASSQPGRGAVHGYTF
>.|.|TRBV4-3|TRBJ1-1
TGCGCCAGCAGCGAGGGTTTGGGGGCGGGCACTGAAGCTTTCTTT
CASSEGLGAGTEAFF
>.|.|TRBV6-1|TRBJ2-2
TGTGCCAGCAGTTCGAGGGAGGCCGGGGAGCTGTTTTTT
CASSSREAGELFF
>.|.|TRBV5-4|TRBJ2-2
TGTGCCAGCAGCTTGACTGACACCGGGGAGCTGTTTTTT
CASSLTDTGELFF
>.|.|TRBV24-1|TRBJ2-1
TGTGCCACCAGTGGAAGACCTTCTCCGGTCAATGAGCAGTTCTTC
CATSGRPSPVNEQFF
>.|.|TRBV12-3/TRBV12-4|TRBJ2-5
TGTGCCAGCAGCCCACAGTCTCACCAAGAGACCCAGTACTTC
CASSPQSHQETQYF
>few|TRBD2|TRBV9|TRBJ2-1
TGTGCCAGCAGCGTTGGGGGGGGGAGCTCCTACAATGAGCAGTTCTTC
CASSVGGGSSYNEQFF
>.|TRBD1|TRBV6-2/TRBV6-3|TRBJ2-1
TGTGCCAGCAGTTATATTACGGGTCCAGGGGGCCTCTCCTACAATGAGCAGTTCTTC
CASSYITGPGGLSYNEQFF
>.|TRBD2|TRBV6-5|TRBJ2-3
TGTGCCAGCAGTTACTCGGGGTGGGAGGGGAGAACAGATACGCAGTATTTT
CASSYSGWEGRTDTQYF
>.|.|TRBV11-2|TRBJ2-5
TGTGCCAGCAGCTTAGTTATGGCTGTCCAGGAGACCCAGTACTTC
CASSLVMAVQETQYF
>few|TRBD2|TRBV19|TRBJ2-1
TGTGCCAGTAGTACAGCGGGGGAGCCCTACAATGAGCAGTTCTTC
CASSTAGEPYNEQFF
>.|.|TRBV7-2|TRBJ2-3
TGTGCCAGCACCCCCAAGGGTGGCACAGATACGCAGTATTTT
CASTPKGGTDTQYF
>.|.|TRBV20-1|TRBJ1-1
TGCAGTGCTATGACAGCGGCGGGGCCTGAAGCTTTCTTT
CSAMTAAGPEAFF
>few|.|TRBV4-1|TRBJ1-5
TGCGCCAGCAGCGAGAGGGTAGGGTACAATCAGCCCCAGCATTTT
CASSERVGYNQPQHF
>many|TRBD1|TRBV10-3|TRBJ1-1
TGTGCCATCACTTTCGACAGGGCTAACACTGAAGCTTTCTTT
CAITFDRANTEAFF
>.|.|TRBV28|TRBJ1-4
TGTGCCAGCAGTTCCCGGGCCACCTCTAATGAAAAACTGTTTTTT
CASSSRATSNEKLFF
>.|.|TRBV19|TRBJ1-2
TGTGCCAGTAGTCCGGTTTTAGAGGCCTATGGCTACACCTTC
CASSPVLEAYGYTF
>.|TRBD2|TRBV7-9|TRBJ2-1
TGTGCCAGCAGCTTTCCCGGGACTAGCGGGGGGCACCCCCGCTCCTACAATGAGCAGTTCTTC
CASSFPGTSGGHPRSYNEQFF
>once|TRBD1|TRBV20-1|TRBJ2-2
TGCAGTGCTGTTCTCCGGACAGGGCGGGTCCTTGGCACCGGGGAGCTGTTTTTT
CSAVLRTGRVLGTGELFF
>.|.|TRBV4-3|TRBJ2-6
TGCGCCAGCAGCCAAGATTGGAAATATGGGGCCAACGTCCTGACTTTC
CASSQDWKYGANVLTF
>.|.|TRBV20-1|TRBJ1-2
TGCAGTGCTAGAGAGGGGGAGGGGTATGGCTACACCTTC
CSAREGEGYGYTF
>.|.|TRBV6-5|TRBJ2-3
TGTACCAGCAGTTACTCGGCCGCCTCCACAGATACGCAGTATTTT
CTSSYSAASTDTQYF
>many|TRBD2|TRBV7-8|TRBJ2-3
TGTGCCAGCAGCTTAGCTACTAGCGGGGGATCCCCCACGCAGTATTTT
CASSLATSGGSPTQYF
>.|TRBD1|TRBV7-9|TRBJ2-7
TGTGCCAGCAGTTCCCGGGACAGGGAAATCTACGAGCAGTACTTC
CASSSRDREIYEQYF
>once|TRBD1|TRBV20-1|TRBJ1-1
TGCAGTGCTAGAAGAAGGACAGGGAACACTGAAGCTTTCTTT
CSARRRTGNTEAFF
>many|.|TRBV7-2|TRBJ2-3
TGTGCCAGCAGCTTGGGCGTCCAAGCACCAGATACGCAGTATTTT
CASSLGVQAPDTQYF
>once|.|TRBV29-1|TRBJ2-1
TGCAGCGTTGGGACTAACTACAATGAGCAGTTCTTC
CSVGTNYNEQFF
>.|.|TRBV28|TRBJ1-2
TGTGCCAGCAGTTTACCGTACCGGGACATGGTTAACTATGGCTACACCTTC
CASSLPYRDMVNYGYTF
>many|.|TRBV7-9|TRBJ1-5
TGTGCCAGCAGCCACCGTACTACACCTGGGGCTAGCAATCAGCCCCAGCATTTT
CASSHRTTPGASNQPQHF
>many|.|TRBV7-2|TRBJ2-1
TGTGCCAGCAGCTTCAAGGGGGGGCCGCGGGAGCAGTTCTTC
CASSFKGGPREQFF